The TCR beta chain described here comes from a study of regulatory T cells in long-lasting Graves disease. Overall study results and limits: TRBV28, TRBJ1-2 and TRBJ2-5 emerged as the favored segments in persistent disease.

CDR3 length: 14 amino acids. CDR1 and CDR2 (germline): MNHEY, SMNVEV (reference sequence). V lost 5 bases and J lost 1, with 11 bases in between. In its sample, this clonotype was seen many times. As yet, its antigen is unknown. Construction of the TCR beta libraries employed iRepertoire HTBI primers in conjunction with Arm-PCR of CDR3 regions. Each CDR3 protein gets one entry after TCRdb re-called the multiplex PCR reads with MiXCR. The sample yields about 440,000 distinct CDR3 sequences, over 15% seen once. As for time point: newly diagnosed GD, antithyroid drugs for less than 3 months. TCR sequences were obtained from RNA taken from PBMCs. Graves' disease diagnoses followed American Thyroid Association guidelines. These data are also associated with another study on T cells in Graves' hyperthyroidism and ophthalmopathy.

V is TRBV27 and J is TRBJ2-5; D not certain. The source was peripheral blood mononuclear cells (PBMCs), collected at new diagnosis, from a patient treated with antithyroid drugs. This clonotype originated in a woman between 18 and 30 years old with Graves disease. The CDR3 loop reads CASSPLGFQETQYF. DNA of the CDR3: TGTGCCAGCAGTCCCCTCGGATTCCAAGAGACCCAGTACTTC.